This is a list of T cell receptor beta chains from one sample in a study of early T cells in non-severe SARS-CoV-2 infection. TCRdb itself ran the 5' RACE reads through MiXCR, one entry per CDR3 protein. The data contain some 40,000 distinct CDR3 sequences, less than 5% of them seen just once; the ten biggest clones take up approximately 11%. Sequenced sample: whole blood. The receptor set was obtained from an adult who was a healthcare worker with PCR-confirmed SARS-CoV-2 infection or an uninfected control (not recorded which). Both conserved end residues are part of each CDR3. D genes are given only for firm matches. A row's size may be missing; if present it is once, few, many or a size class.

CASSYRGQGTYEQYF,TGTGCCAGCAGTTACAGGGGACAGGGGACCTACGAGCAGTACTTC,TRBJ2-7,TRBD1,medium-sized,TRBV6-5
CSARDVPGLYNEQFF,TGCAGTGCTAGAGATGTACCGGGACTCTACAATGAGCAGTTCTTC,TRBJ2-1,NA,few,TRBV20-1
CASSQDSLPGNTIYF,TGTGCCAGCAGCCAAGATAGCCTGCCTGGAAACACCATATATTTT,TRBJ1-3,NA,many,TRBV4-2
CASSRSMGIMNTEAFF,TGTGCCAGCAGTAGGAGTATGGGGATAATGAACACTGAAGCTTTCTTT,TRBJ1-1,NA,many,TRBV27
CSVEGEGTKNIQYF,TGCAGCGTTGAGGGGGAGGGGACCAAAAACATTCAGTACTTC,TRBJ2-4,TRBD2,many,TRBV29-1
CASSEYYSGANVLTF,TGTGCCAGCAGTGAATATTACTCTGGGGCCAACGTCCTGACTTTC,TRBJ2-6,NA,many,TRBV25-1
CASSKKGDSNQPQHF,TGTGCCAGTAGTAAAAAGGGGGATAGCAATCAGCCCCAGCATTTT,TRBJ1-5,NA,many,TRBV19
CASSVHPGAYEQYF,TGTGCCAGCAGCGTCCACCCGGGGGCCTACGAGCAGTACTTC,TRBJ2-7,NA,few,TRBV7-9
CASSIDSGRQTQYF,TGTGCCAGCAGCATCGATAGCGGGAGACAGACCCAGTACTTC,TRBJ2-5,TRBD2,many,TRBV14
CASSQKQIAGQGYNEQFF,TGCGCCAGCAGTCAAAAGCAAATAGCGGGACAGGGATACAATGAGCAGTTCTTC,TRBJ2-1,NA,NA,TRBV23-1
CASSYIAGVGNEQFF,TGCGCCAGCAGCTATATAGCGGGAGTTGGCAATGAGCAGTTCTTC,TRBJ2-1,TRBD2,many,TRBV5-1
CAISEPGNNQPQHF,TGTGCCATCAGTGAACCGGGGAACAATCAGCCCCAGCATTTT,TRBJ1-5,NA,many,TRBV10-3
CASRARGAGDYGYTF,TGTGCCAGCAGGGCTAGGGGGGCAGGGGACTATGGCTACACCTTC,TRBJ1-2,NA,many,TRBV7-2
CASSLALSPGMNEQFF,TGTGCCAGCAGCTTAGCCCTCTCCCCGGGAATGAATGAGCAGTTCTTC,TRBJ2-1,NA,few,TRBV11-2
CASSLREAGEQYF,TGCGCCAGCAGCTTGAGGGAGGCTGGCGAGCAGTACTTC,TRBJ2-7,NA,few,TRBV5-1
CASSQGGTSGYQFF,TGTGCCAGCAGCCAAGGAGGGACTAGCGGGTATCAGTTCTTC,TRBJ2-1,TRBD2,NA,TRBV3-1
CASSPGTGYTDTQYF,TGTGCCAGCAGCCCCGGGACAGGGTACACAGATACGCAGTATTTT,TRBJ2-3,TRBD1,many,TRBV6-6
CASSLRAGGPGNEQFF,TGTGCCAGCAGCTTACGAGCGGGAGGGCCCGGCAATGAGCAGTTCTTC,TRBJ2-1,TRBD2,few,TRBV7-2
CASSLGQGYTDTQYF,TGTGCCAGCAGCTTAGGACAGGGGTATACAGATACGCAGTATTTT,TRBJ2-3,TRBD1,NA,TRBV7-9
CATKSGRSDNEQFF,TGTGCCACCAAAAGCGGGAGATCGGACAATGAGCAGTTCTTC,TRBJ2-1,TRBD2,many,TRBV10-3
CASSYPLVGNEKLFF,TGTGCCAGCAGTTACCCCCTTGTTGGTAATGAAAAACTGTTTTTT,TRBJ1-4,NA,medium-sized,TRBV6-6
CSVKGLAQETQYF,TGCAGCGTCAAAGGCCTAGCGCAAGAGACCCAGTACTTC,TRBJ2-5,NA,many,TRBV29-1
CSVVPLAGGQYNEQFF,TGCAGCGTTGTTCCACTAGCGGGAGGGCAGTACAATGAGCAGTTCTTC,TRBJ2-1,TRBD2,NA,TRBV29-1
CATSDDLTGSKTQYF,TGTGCCACCAGTGATGACCTCACAGGGTCGAAGACCCAGTACTTC,TRBJ2-5,NA,few,TRBV24-1
CAISDLSRAGSTGELFF,TGTGCCATCAGTGACCTCTCCCGGGCGGGCTCCACCGGGGAGCTGTTTTTT,TRBJ2-2,NA,few,TRBV10-3
CASSYSFTSPDYGYTF,TGTGCCAGCAGTTACTCATTTACATCTCCCGACTATGGCTACACCTTC,TRBJ1-2,NA,few,TRBV6-2/TRBV6-3
CASSQPGDEQFF,TGCGCCAGCAGCCAGCCTGGTGATGAGCAGTTCTTC,TRBJ2-1,NA,many,TRBV4-3
CSARDPVMSTEAFF,TGCAGTGCTAGAGATCCGGTGATGAGCACTGAAGCTTTCTTT,TRBJ1-1,NA,many,TRBV20-1
CASSAPSYEQYF,TGCGCCAGCAGCGCCCCCTCCTACGAGCAGTACTTC,TRBJ2-7,NA,many,TRBV5-1
CATSDSGTSDDEQFF,TGTGCCACCAGTGATTCCGGGACTAGCGATGATGAGCAGTTCTTC,TRBJ2-1,TRBD2,many,TRBV24-1
CASSLGRYNEQFF,TGTGCCAGCAGCTTAGGCCGATACAATGAGCAGTTCTTC,TRBJ2-1,NA,many,TRBV6-5
CASSGAGGRNEQFF,TGTGCCAGCAGTGGAGCGGGAGGAAGAAATGAGCAGTTCTTC,TRBJ2-1,TRBD2,many,TRBV2
CASSLGPLAGQYF,TGTGCCAGCAGTTTGGGACCTCTAGCGGGACAGTACTTC,TRBJ2-4,TRBD2,many,TRBV7-2
CASSLAGARVAGRSTDTQYF,TGTGCCAGCAGCTTAGCCGGAGCACGGGTAGCGGGACGGAGCACAGATACGCAGTATTTT,TRBJ2-3,TRBD2,many,TRBV7-9
CASSGTGSADTQYF,TGTGCCAGCAGTGGGACAGGGTCCGCAGATACGCAGTATTTT,TRBJ2-3,TRBD1,NA,TRBV25-1
CASSEAPGFGNTIYF,TGTGCCAGCAGTGAAGCGCCAGGTTTCGGAAACACCATATATTTT,TRBJ1-3,NA,many,TRBV6-1
CSAGGLYEQYF,TGCAGTGCTGGGGGACTTTACGAGCAGTACTTC,TRBJ2-7,NA,many,TRBV20-1
CASSLGGVGNEQFF,TGTGCCAGCTCACTAGGGGGCGTTGGGAATGAGCAGTTCTTC,TRBJ2-1,TRBD1,few,TRBV18
CASSPLDSLAGNTIYF,TGTGCCAGCTCACCACTGGACAGCTTGGCTGGAAACACCATATATTTT,TRBJ1-3,NA,NA,TRBV18
CASSLGSSVTEQFF,TGTGCCAGCAGCTTAGGATCAAGTGTAACGGAGCAGTTCTTC,TRBJ2-1,NA,many,TRBV7-2
CASSRGQGTDTQYF,TGTGCCAGCAGCCGCGGACAGGGGACAGATACGCAGTATTTT,TRBJ2-3,TRBD1,many,TRBV7-9
CSVEETGADTQYF,TGCAGCGTTGAAGAAACGGGGGCAGATACGCAGTATTTT,TRBJ2-3,NA,many,TRBV29-1
CASRTGGSYNEQFF,TGCGCCAGCAGGACGGGGGGCTCCTACAATGAGCAGTTCTTC,TRBJ2-1,TRBD2,few,TRBV5-1
CASSLRQGDQPQHF,TGTGCCAGCAGCTTACGACAGGGTGATCAGCCCCAGCATTTT,TRBJ1-5,TRBD1,NA,TRBV7-2
CASSLRHEQYF,TGTGCCAGCAGCTTACGACACGAGCAGTACTTC,TRBJ2-7,NA,many,TRBV7-2
CASRNPYMNTEAFF,TGTGCCAGCAGGAACCCTTACATGAACACTGAAGCTTTCTTT,TRBJ1-1,NA,many,TRBV12-3/TRBV12-4